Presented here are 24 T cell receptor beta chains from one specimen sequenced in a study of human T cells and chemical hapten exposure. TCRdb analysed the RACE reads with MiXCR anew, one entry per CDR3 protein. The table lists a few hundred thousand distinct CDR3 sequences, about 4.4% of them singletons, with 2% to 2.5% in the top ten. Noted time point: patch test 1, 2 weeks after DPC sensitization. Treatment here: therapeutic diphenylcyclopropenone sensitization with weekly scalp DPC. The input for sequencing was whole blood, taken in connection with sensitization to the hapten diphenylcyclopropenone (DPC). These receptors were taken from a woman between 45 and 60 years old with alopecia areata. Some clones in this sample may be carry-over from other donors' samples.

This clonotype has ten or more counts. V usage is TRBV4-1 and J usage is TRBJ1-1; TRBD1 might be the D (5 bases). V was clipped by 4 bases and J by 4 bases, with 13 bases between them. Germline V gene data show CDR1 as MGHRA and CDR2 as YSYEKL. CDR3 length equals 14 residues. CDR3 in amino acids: CASSLSQGGTEAFF. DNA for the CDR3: TGCGCCAGCAGCCTTTCCCAGGGTGGCACTGAAGCTTTCTTT.

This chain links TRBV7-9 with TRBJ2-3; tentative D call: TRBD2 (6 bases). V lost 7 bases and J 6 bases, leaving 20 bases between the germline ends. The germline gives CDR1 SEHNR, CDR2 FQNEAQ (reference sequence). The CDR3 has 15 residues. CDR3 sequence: CASNSGPSAGDTQYF. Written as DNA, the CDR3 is TGTGCCAGCAACTCAGGACCGTCCGCGGGGGATACGCAGTATTTT. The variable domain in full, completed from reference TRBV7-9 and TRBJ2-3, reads DTGVSQNPRHKITKRGQNVTFRCDPISEHNRLYWYRQTLGQGPEFLTYFQNEAQLEKSRLLSDRFSAERPKGSFSTLEIQRTEQGDSAMYLCASNSGPSAGDTQYFGPGTRLTVL.

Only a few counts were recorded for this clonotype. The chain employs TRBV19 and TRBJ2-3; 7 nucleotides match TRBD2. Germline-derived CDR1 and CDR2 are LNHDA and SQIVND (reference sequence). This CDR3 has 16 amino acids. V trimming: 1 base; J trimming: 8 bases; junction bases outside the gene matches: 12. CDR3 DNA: TGTGCCAGTAGTATAGGTGGTAACCGCGGGGGATCTACGCAGTATTTT. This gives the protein CASSIGGNRGGSTQYF.

This CDR3 is CASSFSGYTF. The CDR3 coding sequence is TGTGCCAGCAGTTTTAGTGGCTACACCTTC. The V call is TRBV27, the J call TRBJ1-2; D unclear. Trimming pared 3 bases from V and 7 bases from J, leaving 3 bases between. The CDR3 totals 10 residues. CDR1 MNHEY and CDR2 SMNVEV come from the germline V gene (reference sequence).

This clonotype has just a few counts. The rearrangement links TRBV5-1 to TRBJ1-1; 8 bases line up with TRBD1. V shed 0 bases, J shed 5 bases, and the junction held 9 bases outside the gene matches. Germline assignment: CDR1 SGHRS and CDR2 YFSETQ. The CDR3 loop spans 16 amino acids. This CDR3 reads CASSLVPGGEGTEAFF. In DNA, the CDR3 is TGCGCCAGCAGCTTGGTACCAGGGGGCGAAGGGACTGAAGCTTTCTTT.

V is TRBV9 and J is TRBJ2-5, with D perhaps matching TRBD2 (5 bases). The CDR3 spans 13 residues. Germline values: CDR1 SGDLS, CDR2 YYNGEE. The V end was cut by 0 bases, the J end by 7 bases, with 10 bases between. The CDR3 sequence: CASSVVDYGTQYF. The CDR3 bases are TGTGCCAGCAGCGTAGTAGACTATGGGACCCAGTACTTC.

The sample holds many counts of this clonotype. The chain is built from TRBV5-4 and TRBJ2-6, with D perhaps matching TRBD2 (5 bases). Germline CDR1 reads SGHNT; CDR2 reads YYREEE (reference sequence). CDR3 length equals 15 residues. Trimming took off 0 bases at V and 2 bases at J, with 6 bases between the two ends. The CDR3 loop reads CASSLGGTGANVLTF. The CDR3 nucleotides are TGTGCCAGCAGCTTGGGAGGGACTGGGGCCAACGTCCTGACTTTC.

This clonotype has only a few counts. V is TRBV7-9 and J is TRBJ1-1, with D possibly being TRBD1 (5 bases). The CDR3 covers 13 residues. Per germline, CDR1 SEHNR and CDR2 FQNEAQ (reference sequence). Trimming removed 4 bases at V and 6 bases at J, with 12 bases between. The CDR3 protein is CASSSGPQAEAFF. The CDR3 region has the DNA TGTGCCAGCAGCTCGGGACCTCAGGCTGAAGCTTTCTTT.

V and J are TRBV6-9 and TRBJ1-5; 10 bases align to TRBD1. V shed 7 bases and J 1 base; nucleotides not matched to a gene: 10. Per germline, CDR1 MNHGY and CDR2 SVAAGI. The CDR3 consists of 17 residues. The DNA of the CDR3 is TGTGCCAGCAAACCGGGACAGGGGTCCCGGAGCAATCAGCCCCAGCATTTT. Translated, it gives CASKPGQGSRSNQPQHF.

Written as DNA, the CDR3 is TGTGCCGTCAAGGGGCAGGGGTATCCTGAAGCTTTCTTT. Its translation: CAVKGQGYPEAFF. This chain connects TRBV6-5 to TRBJ1-1; D perhaps matches TRBD1 (6 bases). The V and J ends lost 11 bases and 6 bases respectively, with 19 bases between them. In germline, CDR1 is MNHEY, CDR2 SVGAGI. There are 13 residues in the CDR3.

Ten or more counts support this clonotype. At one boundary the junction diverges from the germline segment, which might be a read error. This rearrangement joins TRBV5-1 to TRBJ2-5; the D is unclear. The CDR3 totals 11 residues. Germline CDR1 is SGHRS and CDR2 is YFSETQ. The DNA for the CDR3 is TGTGCCAGCAGCCTCCAAGAGACCCAGTACTTC. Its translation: CASSLQETQYF.

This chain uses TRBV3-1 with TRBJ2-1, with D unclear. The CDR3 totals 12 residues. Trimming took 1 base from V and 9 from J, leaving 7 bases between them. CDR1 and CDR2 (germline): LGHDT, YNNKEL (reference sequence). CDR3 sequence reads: CASSQVSSEQFF. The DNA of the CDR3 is TGTGCCAGCAGCCAAGTCTCGAGTGAGCAGTTCTTC.

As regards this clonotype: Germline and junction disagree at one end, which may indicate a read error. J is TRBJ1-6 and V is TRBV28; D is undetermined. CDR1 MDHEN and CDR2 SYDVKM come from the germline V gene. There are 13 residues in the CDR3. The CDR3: CASRETPGNPLYF. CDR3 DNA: TGTGCCAGCAGGGAGACGCCCGGTAATCCCCTCTACTTT.

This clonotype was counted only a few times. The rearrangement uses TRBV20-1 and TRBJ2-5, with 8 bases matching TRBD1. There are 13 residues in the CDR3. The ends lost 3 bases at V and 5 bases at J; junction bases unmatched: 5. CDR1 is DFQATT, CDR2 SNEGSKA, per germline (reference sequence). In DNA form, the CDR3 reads TGCAGTGCTAGCCCGACAGGGGTGGAGACCCAGTACTTC. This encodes CSASPTGVETQYF.

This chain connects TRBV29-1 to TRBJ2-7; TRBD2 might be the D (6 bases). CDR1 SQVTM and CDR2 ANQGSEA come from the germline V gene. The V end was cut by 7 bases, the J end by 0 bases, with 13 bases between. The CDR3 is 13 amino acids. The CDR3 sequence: CSASGTLSYEQYF. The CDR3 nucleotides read TGCAGCGCCTCCGGGACTCTCTCCTACGAGCAGTACTTC.

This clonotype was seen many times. The CDR3: CSVRSGPEAFF. The CDR3 nucleotides read TGCAGCGTTCGTAGTGGCCCTGAAGCTTTCTTT. The chain employs TRBV29-1 and TRBJ1-1; D call uncertain. Germline V CDR1 and CDR2: SQVTM, ANQGSEA. This CDR3 spans 11 amino acids. Trimming stripped 5 bases from V and 6 bases from J, with 10 bases between.

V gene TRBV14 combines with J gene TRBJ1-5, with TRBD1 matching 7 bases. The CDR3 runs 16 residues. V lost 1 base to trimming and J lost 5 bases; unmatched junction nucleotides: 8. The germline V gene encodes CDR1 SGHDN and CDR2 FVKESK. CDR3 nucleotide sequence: TGTGCCAGCAGCCAAGCGATCACCCAGGGGGATCAGCCCCAGCATTTT. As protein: CASSQAITQGDQPQHF.

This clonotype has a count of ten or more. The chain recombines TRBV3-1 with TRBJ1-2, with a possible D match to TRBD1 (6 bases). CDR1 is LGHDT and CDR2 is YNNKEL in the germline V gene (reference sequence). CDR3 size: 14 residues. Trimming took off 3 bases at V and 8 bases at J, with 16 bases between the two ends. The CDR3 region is CASSHLSGQYGYTF. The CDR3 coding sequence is TGTGCCAGCAGCCACTTATCGGGACAATACGGCTACACCTTC. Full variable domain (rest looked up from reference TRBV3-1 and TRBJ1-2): DTAVSQTPKYLVTQMGNDKSIKCEQNLGHDTMYWYKQDSKKFLKIMFSYNNKELIINETVPNRFSPKSPDKAHLNLHINSLELGDSAVYFCASSHLSGQYGYTFGSGTRLTVV.

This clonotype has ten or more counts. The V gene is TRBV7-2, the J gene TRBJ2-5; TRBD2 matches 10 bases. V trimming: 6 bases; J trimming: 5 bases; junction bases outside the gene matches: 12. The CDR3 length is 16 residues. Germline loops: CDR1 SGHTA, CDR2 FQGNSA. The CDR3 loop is CASRGASGSRWETQYF. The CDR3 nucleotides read TGTGCCAGCAGAGGGGCTAGCGGGAGTAGATGGGAGACCCAGTACTTC.

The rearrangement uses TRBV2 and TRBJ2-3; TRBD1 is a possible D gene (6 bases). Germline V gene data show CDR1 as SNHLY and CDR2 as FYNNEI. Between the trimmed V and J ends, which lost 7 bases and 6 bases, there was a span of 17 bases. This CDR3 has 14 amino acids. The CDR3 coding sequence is TGTGCCAGCACCCCGTGGACAGCCGCGGATACGCAGTATTTT. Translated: CASTPWTAADTQYF.

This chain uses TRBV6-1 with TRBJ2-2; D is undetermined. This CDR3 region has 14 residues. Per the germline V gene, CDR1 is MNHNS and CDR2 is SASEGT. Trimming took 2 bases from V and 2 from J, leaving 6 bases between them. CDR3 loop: CASSEWGNTGELFF. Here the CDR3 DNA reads TGTGCCAGCAGTGAATGGGGTAACACCGGGGAGCTGTTTTTT.

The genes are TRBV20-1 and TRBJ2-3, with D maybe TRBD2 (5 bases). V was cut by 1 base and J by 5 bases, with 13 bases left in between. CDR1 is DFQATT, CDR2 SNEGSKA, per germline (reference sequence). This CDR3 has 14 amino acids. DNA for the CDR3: TGCAGTGCTAGAGCCGGCAGCGGAATAGATACGCAGTATTTT. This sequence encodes CSARAGSGIDTQYF.

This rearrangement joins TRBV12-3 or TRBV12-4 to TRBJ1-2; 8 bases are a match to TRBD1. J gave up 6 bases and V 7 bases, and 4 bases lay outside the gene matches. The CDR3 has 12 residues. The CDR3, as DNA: TGTGCCAGCACCAGGGGGCTAGATGGCTACACCTTC. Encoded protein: CASTRGLDGYTF.

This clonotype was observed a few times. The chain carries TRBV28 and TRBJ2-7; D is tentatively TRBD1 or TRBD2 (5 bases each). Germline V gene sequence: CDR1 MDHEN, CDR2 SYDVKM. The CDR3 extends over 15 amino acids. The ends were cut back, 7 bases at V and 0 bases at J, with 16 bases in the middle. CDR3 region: CASTPIRELSYEQYF. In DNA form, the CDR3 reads TGTGCCAGCACTCCTATCAGGGAGCTCTCCTACGAGCAGTACTTC.